The rows below give T cell receptor beta chains drawn from one sample of a study of immune evolution from preneoplasia to lung adenocarcinoma. Assay used: immunoSEQ multiplex PCR; TCRdb lists only in-frame clones, some missing. The sample contains approximately 6,800 clones, roughly 79% of which appear only once. The sequencing input was FFPE adjacent normal lung tissue. The receptors originated from a person aged 65 to 85 with lung adenocarcinoma. Both conserved end residues are part of each CDR3. The D gene is left open where the match is weak. Clone size is stated in some rows and not others, as once, few, many or a class when expanded.

v_gene	j_gene	d_gene	abundance	CDR3aa	CDR3nt
TRBV4-1	TRBJ1-5	NA	few	CASSQDQGFNQPQHF	TGCGCCAGCAGCCAAGATCAAGGTTTCAATCAGCCCCAGCATTTT
TRBV6-5	TRBJ2-5	TRBD2	NA	CASSYTGGGGWETQYF	TGTGCCAGCAGTTACACGGGCGGGGGAGGCTGGGAGACCCAGTACTTC
TRBV28	TRBJ1-5	TRBD1	once	CASSHDRGRSNQPQHF	TGTGCCAGCAGCCACGACAGGGGACGTAGCAATCAGCCCCAGCATTTT
TRBV28	TRBJ1-5	NA	NA	CASSGMSGQPQHF	TGTGCCAGCAGCGGGATGTCGGGTCAGCCCCAGCATTTT
TRBV2	TRBJ2-1	NA	NA	CASVVSSTRFNEQFF	TGTGCCAGCGTCGTTTCTTCGACTAGATTCAATGAGCAGTTCTTC
TRBV10-1	TRBJ2-1	TRBD2	NA	CASSESTSGGNEQFF	TGCGCCAGCAGTGAGTCGACTAGCGGGGGGAATGAGCAGTTCTTC
TRBV6-5	TRBJ1-5	TRBD1	once	CASSPRGRERPQHF	TGTGCCAGCAGTCCCAGGGGGCGCGAACGGCCCCAGCATTTT
TRBV6-6	TRBJ2-4	NA	once	CASSSLGGGNIQYF	TGTGCCAGCAGTAGCTTAGGAGGGGGCAACATTCAGTACTTC
TRBV7-3	TRBJ1-1	NA	NA	CASSSGGNTEAFF	TGTGCCAGCAGCTCTGGGGGGAACACTGAAGCTTTCTTT
TRBV9	TRBJ1-5	NA	NA	CASSPRPGQPQHF	TGTGCCAGCAGCCCCAGACCCGGCCAGCCCCAGCATTTT
TRBV11-3	TRBJ2-1	NA	once	CASSEGLAGEQFF	TGTGCCAGCAGCGAGGGGCTAGCTGGTGAGCAGTTCTTC
TRBV19	TRBJ1-6	NA	NA	CASRYGTPNSPLHF	TGTGCCAGTAGGTACGGGACTCCGAATTCACCCCTCCACTTT
TRBV4-1	TRBJ2-1	TRBD2	NA	CASSQDPSGRYEQFF	TGCGCTAGCAGCCAAGATCCTAGCGGGCGGTATGAGCAGTTCTTC
TRBV5-4	TRBJ1-1	TRBD1	NA	CASSLYGTGATEAFF	TGTGCCAGCAGCTTGTATGGGACAGGGGCCACTGAAGCTTTCTTT
TRBV5-4	TRBJ1-6	TRBD1	few	CASRSTQGASYNSPLHF	TGTGCCAGCAGGTCCACACAGGGGGCTTCCTATAATTCACCCCTCCACTTT
TRBV5-6	TRBJ2-7	NA	NA	CASSTAGYEQYF	TGTGCCAGCAGCACCGCGGGGTACGAGCAGTACTTC
TRBV2	TRBJ1-6	NA	NA	CASTRVSPLHF	TGTGCCAGCACGAGGGTTTCACCCCTCCACTTT
TRBV28	TRBJ2-7	NA	few	CASSLPSSTGFYEQYF	TGTGCCAGCAGTCTCCCGTCTTCAACAGGGTTCTACGAGCAGTACTTC
TRBV29-1	TRBJ2-7	TRBD1	NA	CSPDLFPNRGNCEQYF	TGCAGCCCCGACCTGTTCCCTAACAGGGGGAACTGCGAGCAGTACTTC
TRBV28	TRBJ1-1	NA	NA	CASSLGGAGPNTEAFF	TGTGCCAGCAGCCTTGGGGGGGCAGGGCCTAACACTGAAGCTTTCTTT
TRBV29-1	TRBJ2-7	TRBD2	NA	CSVEGMGGVYEQYF	TGCAGCGTTGAAGGGATGGGAGGGGTCTACGAGCAGTACTTC